This is a list of T cell receptor beta chains from one sample in a study of blood T cells in healthy people across ages. TCRdb re-derived calls from the 5' RACE reads in MiXCR, one entry per CDR3 protein. The sample yields under 800,000 distinct CDR3 sequences, 40% to 45% seen once. What was sequenced was blood. The origin of the receptors is an older woman in good health. The CDR3 runs from the conserved cysteine through the conserved F or W. D genes are given only for firm matches. Clone sizes are given selectively: once, few, many, or a class where the clone is expanded.

clone size	CDR3 length	J gene	V gene	D gene	CDR3 DNA	CDR3 protein
-	13	TRBJ2-5	TRBV6-5	-	TGTGCCAGCAGTGACTCAGACTCGCTATCTCAGTACTTC	CASSDSDSLSQYF
-	16	TRBJ2-3	TRBV3-1	-	TGTGCCAGCAGCCATCACGTACGAGGAGGCGCAGATACGCAGTATTTT	CASSHHVRGGADTQYF
-	17	TRBJ2-7	TRBV20-1	TRBD2	TGCAGTGCTGTGGGACTAGCGGGAGCGAGCTCCTACAATGAGCAGTACTTC	CSAVGLAGASSYNEQYF
-	11	TRBJ2-5	TRBV20-1	-	TGCAGGGGAGGAAGACCGGAGACCCAGTACTTC	CRGGRPETQYF
-	11	TRBJ2-1	TRBV5-1	-	TGCGCCAGCAGCTTGGCCCGGGAGCGGTTCTTC	CASSLARERFF
-	17	TRBJ2-7	TRBV7-9	TRBD2	TGTGCCAGCAGCTTCCCGGTGGGACTAGCGAATTCCTACGAGCAGTACTTC	CASSFPVGLANSYEQYF
-	15	TRBJ2-2	TRBV9	-	TGTGCCAGCAGCGTAGAACAGCGAATCACCGGGGAGCTGTTTTTT	CASSVEQRITGELFF
-	16	TRBJ1-1	TRBV27	TRBD1	TGTGCCAGCAGTGACTGGGCGGAGGGGGCTGGTACTGAAGCTTTCTTT	CASSDWAEGAGTEAFF
few	12	TRBJ2-2	TRBV10-3	-	TGTGCCATCAGCGGGGGACCGGGGGAGCTGTTTTTT	CAISGGPGELFF
many	13	TRBJ1-2	TRBV29-1	-	TGCAGCGTTGAGTCCAGAGATTACTATGGCTACACCTTC	CSVESRDYYGYTF
-	16	TRBJ2-1	TRBV7-2	-	TGTGCCAGCAGCTTAGTTTCTCTAGGCACGCCAGGTGAGCAGTTCTTC	CASSLVSLGTPGEQFF
-	16	TRBJ2-7	TRBV10-3	-	TGTGCCATCAGTGAGAGGCCTGCCAGTGATGGCTACGAGCAGTACTTC	CAISERPASDGYEQYF
-	13	TRBJ1-5	TRBV30	-	TGTGCCTGGAGTGTATCGGGGGCCCAGCCCCAGCATTTT	CAWSVSGAQPQHF
-	14	TRBJ1-1	TRBV12-3/TRBV12-4	-	TGTGCCAGCAGCCACACCGGCAGCCCCCCTGAAGCTTTCTTT	CASSHTGSPPEAFF
-	16	TRBJ1-4	TRBV5-4	-	TGTGCCAGCAGCTTGGAGGGGGGGGTAACTAATGAAAAACTGTTTTTT	CASSLEGGVTNEKLFF
-	14	TRBJ1-2	TRBV24-1	-	TGTGCCACCTGTGAGACACCGGGACCGCATGGCTACACCTTC	CATCETPGPHGYTF
-	16	TRBJ2-1	TRBV20-1	TRBD2	TGCAGTGCCCGCACTAGCGGGGGGGCCTTTCGCAATGAGCAGTTCTTC	CSARTSGGAFRNEQFF
-	14	TRBJ2-7	TRBV25-1	TRBD2	TGTGCCAGCATAAGCGGGGGCTCCTACAATGAGCAGTACTTC	CASISGGSYNEQYF
-	16	TRBJ2-7	TRBV2	-	TGTGCCAGCAGTGGGCCCCCACGGGAGTGGTACAATGAGCAGTACTTC	CASSGPPREWYNEQYF
-	18	TRBJ2-1	TRBV10-3	-	TGTGCCATCAGGCAGGCAGGGTTAGCGGAAGACTCCTACAATGAGCAGTTCTTC	CAIRQAGLAEDSYNEQFF
-	15	TRBJ1-4	TRBV14	-	TGTGCCAGCAGCCATCGGACTATCGGGGGTGAAAAACTGTTTTTT	CASSHRTIGGEKLFF
many	12	TRBJ2-7	TRBV12-3/TRBV12-4	-	TGTGCCAGCAGTTTTGAAGGGGGCGAGCAGTACTTC	CASSFEGGEQYF
few	15	TRBJ2-1	TRBV20-1	-	TGCAGTGCTTCGAACCCCGCAGGAGAACACAATGAGCAGTTCTTC	CSASNPAGEHNEQFF
-	15	TRBJ2-7	TRBV27	-	TGTGCCAGCAGTTCACGGAGGGGCTTACAAGAAACCCAGTACTTC	CASSSRRGLQETQYF
few	13	TRBJ2-1	TRBV20-1	-	TGCAGTGCTAGAGATCTCCCCCTCCATGAGCAGTTCTTC	CSARDLPLHEQFF
-	15	TRBJ1-3	TRBV20-1	TRBD1	TGCAGTGCTCCCTTTATTGACAGGGATGGAAACACCATATATTTT	CSAPFIDRDGNTIYF
many	15	TRBJ2-6	TRBV7-2	-	TGTGCCAGCAGCTTATGGAGCTCTGGGGCCAACGTCCTGACTTTC	CASSLWSSGANVLTF
few	13	TRBJ2-7	TRBV27	-	TGTGCCAGCCGATCTAGGGTCTCCTACGAGCAGTACTTC	CASRSRVSYEQYF
-	15	TRBJ2-1	TRBV11-2	-	TGTGCCAGCAGCTTAGAAAGGCAGGGGTACAATGAGCAGTTCTTC	CASSLERQGYNEQFF
-	18	TRBJ2-3	TRBV3-1	TRBD2	TGTGCCAGCAGCTTTCAAACTAGCGGGAGCCCTAGCACAGATACGCAGTATTTT	CASSFQTSGSPSTDTQYF
-	18	TRBJ2-1	TRBV6-1	TRBD2	TGTGCCAGCAGCAAGACTAGCGGGAGGGCCAATCTGTGGAATGAGCAGTTCTTC	CASSKTSGRANLWNEQFF
-	16	TRBJ2-3	TRBV5-1	TRBD2	TGCGCCAGCAGCTTGGAAAGACTAGCGGGGAAACATACGCAGTATTTT	CASSLERLAGKHTQYF
-	18	TRBJ2-3	TRBV7-2	TRBD2	TGTGCCAGCAGCTCGGCTCCTAGCGGGAGGGGGAGCACAGATACGCAGTATTTT	CASSSAPSGRGSTDTQYF
-	15	TRBJ2-3	TRBV9	-	TGTGCCAGCAGCGATGCGGGCTCGGTCACAGATACGCAGTATTTT	CASSDAGSVTDTQYF
many	10	TRBJ2-3	TRBV29-1	-	TGCAGCGCCGCACTAAACTCGCAGTATTTT	CSAALNSQYF
few	14	TRBJ1-6	TRBV27	-	TGTGCCAGCAGCCGGACAGACTATAATTCACCCCTCCACTTT	CASSRTDYNSPLHF
many	13	TRBJ2-3	TRBV7-3	-	TGTGCCAGCAGCTCAAGGGTAACAGATACGCAGTATTTT	CASSSRVTDTQYF
-	16	TRBJ2-1	TRBV7-9	TRBD2	TGTGCCAGCAGCGCGCCGGGACTAGTAACCCCCCGTGAGCAGTTCTTC	CASSAPGLVTPREQFF
-	15	TRBJ1-3	TRBV18	-	TGTGCCAGCTCACCAGCGTCGAACTCTGGAAACACCATATATTTT	CASSPASNSGNTIYF
few	17	TRBJ2-3	TRBV4-2	TRBD2	TGTGCCAGCAGCCAAGATCTATCGGGAGGGCCGACAGATACGCAGTATTTT	CASSQDLSGGPTDTQYF
-	16	TRBJ2-7	TRBV6-1	TRBD1	TGTGCCAGCAGGGGACAGGGGGCGCCGGGGGCTCGCGAGCAGTACTTC	CASRGQGAPGAREQYF